This T cell receptor (beta chain) comes out of a study of blood T cells in healthy people across ages. This clonotype was seen only a few times. Germline values: CDR1 DFQATT, CDR2 SNEGSKA (reference sequence). The length of the CDR3 is 14 residues. Using a J-beta primer mix together with a sample-barcoded 5' primer, a second PCR was run for roughly 6 to 12 cycles. TCRdb itself ran the 5' RACE reads through MiXCR, one entry per CDR3 protein. Among about 720,000 distinct CDR3 sequences listed, around 25% were seen once. The sample was also linked to a second study, of T cells of mothers and their children. This second report adds: Donation involved three healthy Caucasian mothers and the six children that they had. All RNA that had been extracted was used for cDNA synthesis at around 1.6 ug per 15 ul.

This TCR was recovered from a boy between 5 and 17 years old in good health. This sequence joins TRBV20-1 and TRBJ2-1, with D perhaps matching TRBD1 (7 bases). The J call is doubtful: the DNA matches TRBJ2-7 better. Sequenced material: blood. DNA of the CDR3: TGCAGTGCCCAAGAGGGGGCGGGACTCTACGAGCAGTACTTC. Its translation: CSAQEGAGLYEQYF.